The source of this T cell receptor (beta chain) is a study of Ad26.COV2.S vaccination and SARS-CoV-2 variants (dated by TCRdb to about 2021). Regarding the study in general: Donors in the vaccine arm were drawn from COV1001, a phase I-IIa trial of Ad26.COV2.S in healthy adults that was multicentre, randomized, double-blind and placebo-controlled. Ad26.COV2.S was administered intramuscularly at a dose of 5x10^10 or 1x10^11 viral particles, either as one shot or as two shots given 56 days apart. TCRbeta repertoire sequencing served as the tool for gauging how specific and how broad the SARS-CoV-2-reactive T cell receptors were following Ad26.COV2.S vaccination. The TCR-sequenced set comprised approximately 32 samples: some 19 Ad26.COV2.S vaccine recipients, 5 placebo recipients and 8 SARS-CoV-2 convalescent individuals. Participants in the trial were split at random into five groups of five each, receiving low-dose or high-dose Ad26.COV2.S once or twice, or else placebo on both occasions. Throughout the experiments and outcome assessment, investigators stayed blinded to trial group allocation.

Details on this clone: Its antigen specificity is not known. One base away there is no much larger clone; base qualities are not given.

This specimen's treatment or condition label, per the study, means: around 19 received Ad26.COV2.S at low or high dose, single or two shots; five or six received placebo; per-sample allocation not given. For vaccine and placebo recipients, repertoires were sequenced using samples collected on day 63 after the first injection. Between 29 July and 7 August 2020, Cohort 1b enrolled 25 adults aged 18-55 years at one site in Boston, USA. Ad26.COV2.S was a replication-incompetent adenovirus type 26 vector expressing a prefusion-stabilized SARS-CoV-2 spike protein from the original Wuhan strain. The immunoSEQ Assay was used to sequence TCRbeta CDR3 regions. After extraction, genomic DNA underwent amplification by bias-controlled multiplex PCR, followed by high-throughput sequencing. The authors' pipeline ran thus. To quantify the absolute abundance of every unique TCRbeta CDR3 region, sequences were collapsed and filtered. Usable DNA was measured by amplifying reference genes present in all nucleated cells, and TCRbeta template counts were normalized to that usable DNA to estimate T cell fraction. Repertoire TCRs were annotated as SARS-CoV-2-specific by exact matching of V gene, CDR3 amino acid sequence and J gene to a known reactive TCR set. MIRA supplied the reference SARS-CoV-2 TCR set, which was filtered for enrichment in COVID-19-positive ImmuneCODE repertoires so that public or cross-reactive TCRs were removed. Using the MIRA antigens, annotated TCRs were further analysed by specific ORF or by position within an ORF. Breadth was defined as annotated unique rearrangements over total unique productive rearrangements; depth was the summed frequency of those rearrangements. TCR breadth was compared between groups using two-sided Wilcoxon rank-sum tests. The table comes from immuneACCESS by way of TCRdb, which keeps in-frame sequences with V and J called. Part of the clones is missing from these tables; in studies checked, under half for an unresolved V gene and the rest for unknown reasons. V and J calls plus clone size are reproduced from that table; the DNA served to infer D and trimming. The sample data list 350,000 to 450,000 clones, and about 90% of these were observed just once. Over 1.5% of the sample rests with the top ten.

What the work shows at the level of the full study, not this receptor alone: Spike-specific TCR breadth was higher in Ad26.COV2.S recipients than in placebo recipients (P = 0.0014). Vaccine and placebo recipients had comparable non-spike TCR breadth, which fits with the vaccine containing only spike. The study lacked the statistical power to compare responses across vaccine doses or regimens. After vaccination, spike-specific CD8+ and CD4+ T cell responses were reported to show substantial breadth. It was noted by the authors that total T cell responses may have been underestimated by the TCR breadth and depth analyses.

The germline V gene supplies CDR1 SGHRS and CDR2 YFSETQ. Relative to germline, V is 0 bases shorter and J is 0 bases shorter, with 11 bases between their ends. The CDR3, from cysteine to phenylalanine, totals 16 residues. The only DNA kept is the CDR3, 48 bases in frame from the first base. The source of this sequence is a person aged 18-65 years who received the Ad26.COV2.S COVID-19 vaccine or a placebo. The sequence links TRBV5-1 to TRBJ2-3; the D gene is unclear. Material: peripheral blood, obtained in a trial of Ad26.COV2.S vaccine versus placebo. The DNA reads TGCGCCAGCAGCTTGGCTGTGCAGGTTAGCACAGATACGCAGTATTTT. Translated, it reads CASSLAVQVSTDTQYF.